The T cell receptor beta chain described here comes from a study of blood T cell repertoires in COVID-19. The CDR3 sequence is 15 residues long. Germline loops: CDR1 LNHDA, CDR2 SQIVND (reference sequence). J lost 4 bases, V lost 2 bases, and 3 bases had no gene match. Generated by immunoSEQ multiplex PCR, the TCRdb table keeps only in-frame clones and is missing some. This sample has roughly 52,000 clones, with approximately 91% found just once. The chain recombines TRBV19 with TRBJ2-1; 9 bases align to TRBD2. The sample taken for sequencing was peripheral blood. The TCR comes from a man aged 60 to 75 with active COVID-19. CDR3 sequence: CASSISTSGYNEQFF. CDR3 sequence (DNA): TGTGCCAGTAGTATATCGACTAGCGGATACAATGAGCAGTTCTTC. Drawing the rest from reference TRBV19 and TRBJ2-1, the complete variable domain is DGGITQSPKYLFRKEGQNVTLSCEQNLNHDAMYWYRQDPGQGLRLIYYSQIVNDFQKGDIAEGYSVSREKKESFPLTVTSAQKNPTAFYLCASSISTSGYNEQFFGPGTRLTVL.